Below are 2 T cell receptor beta chains sequenced from a single sample in a study of blood T cell repertoires in COVID-19. The method was immunoSEQ multiplex PCR; TCRdb's version includes in-frame clones alone and lacks a portion of them. The sample yields some 91,000 clones, roughly nine tenths seen once. Sequenced material: peripheral blood. The origin of the receptors is a man aged 60-69 years with acute or convalescent COVID-19.

This sequence joins TRBV18 and TRBJ1-2; the D gene is possibly TRBD1 (6 bases). This CDR3 has 16 residues. Germline V gene data show CDR1 as KGHSH and CDR2 as LQKENI. Between the trimmed V and J ends, which lost 5 bases and 2 bases, there was a span of 18 bases. DNA of the CDR3: TGTGCCAGCTCAAGTGTAGGGGGACAAACAAACTATGGCTACACCTTC. Protein product: CASSSVGGQTNYGYTF.

This chain links TRBV2 with TRBJ2-6; D gene unclear. Germline-derived CDR1 and CDR2 are SNHLY and FYNNEI. This CDR3 region has 16 residues. V dropped 3 bases and J dropped 2 bases, with 11 bases sitting between them. CDR3 in amino acids: CASSEVGLPGANVLTF. Written as DNA, the CDR3 is TGTGCCAGCAGTGAGGTGGGCCTGCCTGGGGCCAACGTCCTGACTTTC.